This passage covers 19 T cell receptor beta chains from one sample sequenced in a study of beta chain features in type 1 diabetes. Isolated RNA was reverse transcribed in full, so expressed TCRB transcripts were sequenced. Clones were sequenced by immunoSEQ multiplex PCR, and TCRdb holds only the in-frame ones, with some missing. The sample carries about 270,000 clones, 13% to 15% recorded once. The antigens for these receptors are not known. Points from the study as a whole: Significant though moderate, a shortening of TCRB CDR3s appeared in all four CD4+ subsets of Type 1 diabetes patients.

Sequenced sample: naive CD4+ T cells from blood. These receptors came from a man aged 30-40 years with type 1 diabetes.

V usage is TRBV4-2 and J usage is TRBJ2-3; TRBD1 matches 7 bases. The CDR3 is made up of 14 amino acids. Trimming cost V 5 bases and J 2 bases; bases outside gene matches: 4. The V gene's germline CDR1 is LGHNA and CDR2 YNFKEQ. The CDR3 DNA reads TGTGCCAGCAGCGCGACAGGGATCACAGATACGCAGTATTTT. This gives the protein CASSATGITDTQYF.

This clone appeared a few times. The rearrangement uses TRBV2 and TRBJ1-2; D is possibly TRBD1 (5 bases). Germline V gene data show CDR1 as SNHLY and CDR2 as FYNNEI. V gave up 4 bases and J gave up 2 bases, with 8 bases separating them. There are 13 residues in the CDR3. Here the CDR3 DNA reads TGTGCCAGCAGTGGGGGCCTCAACTATGGCTACACCTTC. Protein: CASSGGLNYGYTF.

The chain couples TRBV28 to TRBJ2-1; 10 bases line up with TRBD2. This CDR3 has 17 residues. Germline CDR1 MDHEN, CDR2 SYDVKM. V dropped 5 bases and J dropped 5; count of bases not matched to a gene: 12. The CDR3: CASSPPQRGGWDNEQFF. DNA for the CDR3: TGTGCCAGCAGTCCTCCTCAGCGGGGGGGTTGGGACAATGAGCAGTTCTTC.

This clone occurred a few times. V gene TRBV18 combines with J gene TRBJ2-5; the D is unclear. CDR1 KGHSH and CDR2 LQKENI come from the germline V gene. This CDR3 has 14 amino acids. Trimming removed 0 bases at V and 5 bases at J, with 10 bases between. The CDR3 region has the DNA TGTGCCAGCTCACCACCTCTACCACTGGAGACCCAGTACTTC. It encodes CASSPPLPLETQYF.

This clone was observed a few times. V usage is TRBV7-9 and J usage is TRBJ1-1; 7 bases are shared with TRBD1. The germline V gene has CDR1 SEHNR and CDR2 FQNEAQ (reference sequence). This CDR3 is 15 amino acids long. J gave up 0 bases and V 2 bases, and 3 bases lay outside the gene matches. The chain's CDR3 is CASSLRQGMNTEAFF. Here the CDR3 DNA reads TGTGCCAGCAGCTTAAGACAGGGAATGAACACTGAAGCTTTCTTT.

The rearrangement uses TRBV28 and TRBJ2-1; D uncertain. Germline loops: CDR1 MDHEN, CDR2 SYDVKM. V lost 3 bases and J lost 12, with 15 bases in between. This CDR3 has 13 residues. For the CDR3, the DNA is TGTGCCAGCAGTTTCTCTATGAGTTTCGGGCAGTTCTTC. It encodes CASSFSMSFGQFF.

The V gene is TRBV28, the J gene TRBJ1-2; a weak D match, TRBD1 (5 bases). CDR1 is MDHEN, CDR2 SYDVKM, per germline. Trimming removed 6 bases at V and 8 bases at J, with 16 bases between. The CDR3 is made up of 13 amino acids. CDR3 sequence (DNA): TGTGCCAGCAGCCTGACCGGGGGGAGAGGCTACACCTTC. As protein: CASSLTGGRGYTF.

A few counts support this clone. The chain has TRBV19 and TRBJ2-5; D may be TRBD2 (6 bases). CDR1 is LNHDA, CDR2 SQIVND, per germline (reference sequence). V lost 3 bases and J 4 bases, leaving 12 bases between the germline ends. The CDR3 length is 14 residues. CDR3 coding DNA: TGTGCCAGTAGTATTGGGCAGGGAGGAGAGACCCAGTACTTC. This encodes CASSIGQGGETQYF.

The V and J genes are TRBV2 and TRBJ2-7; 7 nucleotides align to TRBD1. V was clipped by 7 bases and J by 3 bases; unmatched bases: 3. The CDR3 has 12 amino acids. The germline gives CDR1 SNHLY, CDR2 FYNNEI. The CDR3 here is CASIRDSYEQYF. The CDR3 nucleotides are TGTGCCAGCATAAGGGACAGCTACGAGCAGTACTTC.

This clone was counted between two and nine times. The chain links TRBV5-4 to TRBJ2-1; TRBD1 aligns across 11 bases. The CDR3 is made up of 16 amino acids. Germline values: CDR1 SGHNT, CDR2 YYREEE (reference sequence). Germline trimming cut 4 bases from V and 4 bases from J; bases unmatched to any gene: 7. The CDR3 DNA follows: TGTGCCAGCAGCCCGGCCGGGACAGGGGGATACAATGAGCAGTTCTTC. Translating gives CASSPAGTGGYNEQFF.

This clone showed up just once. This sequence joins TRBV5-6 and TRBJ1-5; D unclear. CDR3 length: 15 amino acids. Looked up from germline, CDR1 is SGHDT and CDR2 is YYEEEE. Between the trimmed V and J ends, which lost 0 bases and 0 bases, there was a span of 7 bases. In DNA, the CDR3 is TGTGCCAGCAGCTTGGTGGGCAGTAGCAATCAGCCCCAGCATTTT. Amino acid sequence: CASSLVGSSNQPQHF.

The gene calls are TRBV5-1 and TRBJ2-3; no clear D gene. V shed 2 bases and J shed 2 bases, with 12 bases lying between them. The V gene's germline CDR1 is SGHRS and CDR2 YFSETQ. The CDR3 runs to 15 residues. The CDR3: CASSLPTSITDTQYF. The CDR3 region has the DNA TGCGCCAGCAGCTTACCTACCTCTATCACAGATACGCAGTATTTT.

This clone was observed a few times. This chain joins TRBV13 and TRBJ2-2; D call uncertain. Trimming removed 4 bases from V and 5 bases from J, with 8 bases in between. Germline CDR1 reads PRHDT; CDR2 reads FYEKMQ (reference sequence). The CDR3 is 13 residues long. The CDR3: CASSSDWTGELFF. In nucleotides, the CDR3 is TGTGCCAGCAGCTCTGACTGGACCGGGGAGCTGTTTTTT.

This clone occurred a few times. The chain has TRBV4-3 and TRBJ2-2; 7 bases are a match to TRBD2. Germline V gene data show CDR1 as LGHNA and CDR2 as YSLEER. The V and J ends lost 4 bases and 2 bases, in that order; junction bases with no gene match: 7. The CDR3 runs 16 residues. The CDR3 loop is CASSRRRAGNTGELFF. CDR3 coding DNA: TGCGCCAGCAGCCGCCGTCGAGCGGGAAACACCGGGGAGCTGTTTTTT.

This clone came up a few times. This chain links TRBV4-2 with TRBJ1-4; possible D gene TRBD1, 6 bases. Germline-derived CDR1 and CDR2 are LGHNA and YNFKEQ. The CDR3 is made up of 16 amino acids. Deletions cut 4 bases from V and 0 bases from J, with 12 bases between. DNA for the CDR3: TGTGCCAGCAGCCGGGAAACAGGGACAACTAATGAAAAACTGTTTTTT. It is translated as CASSRETGTTNEKLFF.

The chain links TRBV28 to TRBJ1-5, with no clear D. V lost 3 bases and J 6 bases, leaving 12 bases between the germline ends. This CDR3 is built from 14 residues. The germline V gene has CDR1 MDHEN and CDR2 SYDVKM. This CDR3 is CASSFVLRGQPQHF. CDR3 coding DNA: TGTGCCAGCAGTTTTGTGTTGCGCGGTCAGCCCCAGCATTTT.

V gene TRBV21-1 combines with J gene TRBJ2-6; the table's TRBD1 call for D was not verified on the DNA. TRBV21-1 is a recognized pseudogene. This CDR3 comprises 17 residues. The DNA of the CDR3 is TGTGCCAGCAGCAAATATCCAGGGGCCACTGGGGCCAACGTCCTGACTTTC. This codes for CASSKYPGATGANVLTF.

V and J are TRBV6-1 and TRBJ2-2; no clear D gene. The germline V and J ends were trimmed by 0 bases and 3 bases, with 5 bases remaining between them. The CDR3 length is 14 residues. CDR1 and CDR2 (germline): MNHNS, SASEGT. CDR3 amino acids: CASSEAFHTGELFF. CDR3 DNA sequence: TGTGCCAGCAGTGAAGCCTTCCACACCGGGGAGCTGTTTTTT.

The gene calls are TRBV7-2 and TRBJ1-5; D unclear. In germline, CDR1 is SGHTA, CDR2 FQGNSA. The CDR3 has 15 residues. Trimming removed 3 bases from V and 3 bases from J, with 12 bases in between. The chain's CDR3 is CASSFGRVANQPQHF. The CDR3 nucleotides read TGTGCCAGCAGCTTCGGGAGGGTCGCCAATCAGCCCCAGCATTTT. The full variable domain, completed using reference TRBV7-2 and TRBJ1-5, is GAGVSQSPSNKVTEKGKDVELRCDPISGHTALYWYRQSLGQGLEFLIYFQGNSAPDKSGLPSDRFSAERTGGSVSTLTIQRTQQEDSAVYLCASSFGRVANQPQHFGDGTRLSIL.